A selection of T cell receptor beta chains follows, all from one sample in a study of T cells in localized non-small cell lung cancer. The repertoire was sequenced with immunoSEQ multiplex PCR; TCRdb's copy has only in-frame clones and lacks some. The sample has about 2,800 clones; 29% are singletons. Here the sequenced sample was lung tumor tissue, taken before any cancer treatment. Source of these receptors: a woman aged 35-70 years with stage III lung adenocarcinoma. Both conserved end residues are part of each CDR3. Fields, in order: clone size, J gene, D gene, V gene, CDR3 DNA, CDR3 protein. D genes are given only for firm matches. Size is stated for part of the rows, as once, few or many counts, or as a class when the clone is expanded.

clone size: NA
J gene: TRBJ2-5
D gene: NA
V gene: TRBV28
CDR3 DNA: TGTGCCAGCAGTACCCCCCGGGGGACCCTTCAAGAGACCCAGTACTTC
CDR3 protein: CASSTPRGTLQETQYF

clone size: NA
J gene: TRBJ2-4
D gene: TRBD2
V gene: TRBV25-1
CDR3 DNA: TGTGCCAGCAGTGCGTGGGCGGGGGGGCTGAACATTCAGTACTTC
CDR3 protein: CASSAWAGGLNIQYF

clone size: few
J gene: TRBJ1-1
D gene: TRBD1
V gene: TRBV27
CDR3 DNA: TGTGCCAGCAGTCGAATGACAGGGGGTTTCACTGAAGCTTTCTTT
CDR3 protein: CASSRMTGGFTEAFF

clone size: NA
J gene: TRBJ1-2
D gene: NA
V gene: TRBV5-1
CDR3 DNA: TGCGCCAGCAGCCCGGAAGGGGGACACAACTATGGCTACACCTTC
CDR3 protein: CASSPEGGHNYGYTF

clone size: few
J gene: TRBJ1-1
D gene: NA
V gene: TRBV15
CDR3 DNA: TGTGCCACCAGCAGTAGGGACGGGCGGAACACTGAAGCTTTCTTT
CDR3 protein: CATSSRDGRNTEAFF

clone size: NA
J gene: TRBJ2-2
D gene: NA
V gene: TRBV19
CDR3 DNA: TGTGCCAGTAGTAATCGACAGGGAGGGGCCGGGGAGCTGTTTTTT
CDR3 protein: CASSNRQGGAGELFF

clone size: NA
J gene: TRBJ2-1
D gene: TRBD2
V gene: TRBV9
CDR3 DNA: TGTGCCAGCAGCGAGGGGACTAGCGGGAGTCAAAAGCAGTTCTTC
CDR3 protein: CASSEGTSGSQKQFF

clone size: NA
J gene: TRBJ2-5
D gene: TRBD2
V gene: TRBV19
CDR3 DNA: TGTGCCAGTAGTCTCCAGGGCGGGGGGGAGACCCAGTACTTC
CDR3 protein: CASSLQGGGETQYF

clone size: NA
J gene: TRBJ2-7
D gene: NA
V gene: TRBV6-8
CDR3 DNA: TGTGCCAGCAGTTACCCTGGAATTGATTACGAGCAGTACTTC
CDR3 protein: CASSYPGIDYEQYF

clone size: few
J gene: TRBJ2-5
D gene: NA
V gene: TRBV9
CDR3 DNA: TGTGCCAGCAGTGAAGTCGGGACTCCGAGGGAGACCCAGTACTTC
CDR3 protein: CASSEVGTPRETQYF

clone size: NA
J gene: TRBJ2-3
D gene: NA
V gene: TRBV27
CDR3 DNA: TGTGCCACCAGTGGGTCGGACACACCCACAGATACGCAGTATTTT
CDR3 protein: CATSGSDTPTDTQYF

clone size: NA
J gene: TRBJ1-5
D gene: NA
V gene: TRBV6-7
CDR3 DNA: TGTGCCAGCAGTGAAAATCAGCCCCAGCATTTT
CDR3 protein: CASSENQPQHF

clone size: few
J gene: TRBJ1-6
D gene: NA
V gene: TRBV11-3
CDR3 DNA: TGTGCCAGCAGCTTAGGAGAGGGAAGTTCACCCCTCCACTTT
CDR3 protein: CASSLGEGSSPLHF

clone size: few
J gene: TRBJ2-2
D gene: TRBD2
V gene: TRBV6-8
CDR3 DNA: TGTGCCAGCAGTTACTCGACTAGCGGGGGCCCCGGGGAGCTGTTTTTT
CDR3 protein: CASSYSTSGGPGELFF

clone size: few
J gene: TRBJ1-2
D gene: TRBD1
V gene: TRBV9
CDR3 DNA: TGTGCCAGCAGTGAAAGGGGGCCTAACTATGGCTACACCTTC
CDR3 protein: CASSERGPNYGYTF

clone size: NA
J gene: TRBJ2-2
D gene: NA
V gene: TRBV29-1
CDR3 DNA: TGCAGCGGGGGAACAGGGACCGGGGAGCTGTTTTTT
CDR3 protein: CSGGTGTGELFF

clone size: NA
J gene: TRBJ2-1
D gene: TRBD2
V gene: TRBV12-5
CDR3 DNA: TGTGCGAGCACTAGCGGTCCTCCACTAGGGAATGAGCAGTTCTTC
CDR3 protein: CASTSGPPLGNEQFF

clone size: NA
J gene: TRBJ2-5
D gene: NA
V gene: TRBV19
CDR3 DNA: TGTGCCAGTAGCCCCCACAGGAAAGAGACCCAGTACTTC
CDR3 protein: CASSPHRKETQYF

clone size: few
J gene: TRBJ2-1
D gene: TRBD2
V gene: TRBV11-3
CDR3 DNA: TGTGCCAGCACCCCAAACGGACGGGGGGGCCCGGGTGAGCAGTTCTTC
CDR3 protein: CASTPNGRGGPGEQFF

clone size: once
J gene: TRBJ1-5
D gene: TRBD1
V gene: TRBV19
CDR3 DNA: TGTGCCAGTATGCCCTTAGGGACAGGGGTGAATAGCAATCAGCCCCAGCATTTT
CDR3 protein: CASMPLGTGVNSNQPQHF

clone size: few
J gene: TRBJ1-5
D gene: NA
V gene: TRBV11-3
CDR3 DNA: TGTGCCAGCAGCTTGGAAGGGGGGAGGCATCAGCCCCAGCATTTT
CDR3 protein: CASSLEGGRHQPQHF

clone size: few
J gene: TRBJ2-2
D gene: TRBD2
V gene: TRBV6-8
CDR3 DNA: TGTGCCAGCAGTCTATCTCGGGGGGGCCTAAGGACCGGGGAGCTGTTTTTT
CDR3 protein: CASSLSRGGLRTGELFF

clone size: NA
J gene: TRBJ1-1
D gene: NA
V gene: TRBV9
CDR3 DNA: TGTGCCAGCAGCGTAGCTTGGCAGAACACTGAAGCTTTCTTT
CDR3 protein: CASSVAWQNTEAFF

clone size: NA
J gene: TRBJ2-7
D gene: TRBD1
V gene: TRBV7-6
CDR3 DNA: TGTGCCAGCAGCTTAGGGACAGGGGGCTCCGAGCAGTACTTC
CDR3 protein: CASSLGTGGSEQYF

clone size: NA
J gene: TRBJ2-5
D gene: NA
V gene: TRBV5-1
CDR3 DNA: TGCGCCAGCAGCTTGGAAGGGTTTGAAGAGACCCAGTACTTC
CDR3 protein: CASSLEGFEETQYF

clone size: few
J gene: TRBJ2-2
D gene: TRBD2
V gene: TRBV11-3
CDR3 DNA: TGTGCCAGCAGCTTAGGGGGTAGCGGGAGAGGGAACACCGGGGAGCTGTTTTTT
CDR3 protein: CASSLGGSGRGNTGELFF

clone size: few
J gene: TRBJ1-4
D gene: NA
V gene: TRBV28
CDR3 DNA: TGTGCCAGCAGTTTACCAGGGGAGGGTGAAAAACTGTTTTTT
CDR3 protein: CASSLPGEGEKLFF

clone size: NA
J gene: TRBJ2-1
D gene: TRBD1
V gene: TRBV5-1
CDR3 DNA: TGCGCCAGCAGCTTGGCCGGGACAGACTCCTACAATGAGCAGTTCTTC
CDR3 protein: CASSLAGTDSYNEQFF

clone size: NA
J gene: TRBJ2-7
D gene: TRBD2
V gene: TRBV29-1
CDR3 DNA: TGCAGCGTTTTTCTCCTAGCGGGGCTCGAGCAGTACTTC
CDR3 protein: CSVFLLAGLEQYF

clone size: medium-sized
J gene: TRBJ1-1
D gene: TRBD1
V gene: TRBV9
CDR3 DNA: TGTGCCAGCAGCGTGGGACAGGGGGCTGGGAACACTGAAGCTTTCTTT
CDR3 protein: CASSVGQGAGNTEAFF

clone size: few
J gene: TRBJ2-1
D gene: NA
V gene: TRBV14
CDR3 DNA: TGTGCCAGCAGTCAAACTACCGCCAGTAATGAGCAGTTCTTC
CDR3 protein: CASSQTTASNEQFF

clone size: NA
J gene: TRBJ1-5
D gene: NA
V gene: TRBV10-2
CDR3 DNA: TGCGCCAGCAGTGAGGCCCGGGCGCGGGAGAATCAGCCCCAGCATTTT
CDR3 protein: CASSEARARENQPQHF

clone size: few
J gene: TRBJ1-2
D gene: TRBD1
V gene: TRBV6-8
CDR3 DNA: TGTGCCAGCAATAGACAGGGGGGGAACTATGGCTACACCTTC
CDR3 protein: CASNRQGGNYGYTF

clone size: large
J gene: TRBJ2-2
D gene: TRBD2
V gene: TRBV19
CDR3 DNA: TGTGCCAGTAGTTCTCCGGGACTAGCGGGAGTTACCGGGGAGCTGTTTTTT
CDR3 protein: CASSSPGLAGVTGELFF

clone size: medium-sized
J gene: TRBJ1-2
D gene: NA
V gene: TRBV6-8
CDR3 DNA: TGTGCCAGCAGTCCCACGGCAGTTAACTATGGCTACACCTTC
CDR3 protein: CASSPTAVNYGYTF

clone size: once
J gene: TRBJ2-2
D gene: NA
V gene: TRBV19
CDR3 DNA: TGTGCCAGTACCTACTGGACAGATAGAACCGGGGAGCTGTTTTTT
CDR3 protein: CASTYWTDRTGELFF

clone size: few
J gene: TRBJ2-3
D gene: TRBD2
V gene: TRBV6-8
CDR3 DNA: TGTGCCAGCAGCCTCGGGACTAGCGGGGGGTCCTCTAGCACAGATACGCAGTATTTT
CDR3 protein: CASSLGTSGGSSSTDTQYF

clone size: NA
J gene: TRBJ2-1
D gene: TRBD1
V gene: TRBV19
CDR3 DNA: TGTGCCAGTACCGGGGGACAGGGCCTTCCCAATGAGCAGTTCTTC
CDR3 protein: CASTGGQGLPNEQFF

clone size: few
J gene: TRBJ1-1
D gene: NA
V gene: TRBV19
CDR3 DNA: TGTGCCAGTACCTCGGAGAACGGACCCTTCAGGGAGAGGGGAGCTTTCTTT
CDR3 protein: CASTSENGPFRERGAFF

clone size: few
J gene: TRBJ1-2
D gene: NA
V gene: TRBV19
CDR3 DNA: TGTGCCAGTAGTATGGCCCCAGGTGCCAACTATGGCTACACCTTC
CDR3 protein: CASSMAPGANYGYTF

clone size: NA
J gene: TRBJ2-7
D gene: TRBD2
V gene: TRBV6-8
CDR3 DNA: TGTGCCAGCAGTTACTCACCGGGGGGGACCTACGAGCAGTACTTC
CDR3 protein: CASSYSPGGTYEQYF

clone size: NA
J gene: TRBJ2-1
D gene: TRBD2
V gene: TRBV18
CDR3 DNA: TGTGCCAGCTCACCGATCTTACTAGCGGGGAAGAACAATGAGCAGTTCTTC
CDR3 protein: CASSPILLAGKNNEQFF

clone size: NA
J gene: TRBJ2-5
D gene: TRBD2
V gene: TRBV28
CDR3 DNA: TGTGCCAGCAGTTTATGGACTAGCGGGAGCGCTGAAGAGACCCAGTACTTC
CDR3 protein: CASSLWTSGSAEETQYF

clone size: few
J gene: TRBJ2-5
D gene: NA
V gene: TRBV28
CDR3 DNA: TGTGCCAGCAGTTTTAGGGGAAAGGAGACCCAGTACTTC
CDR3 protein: CASSFRGKETQYF

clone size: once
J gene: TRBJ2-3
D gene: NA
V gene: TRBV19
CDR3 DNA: TGTGCCAGCTGCGGGCAAGGCACAGATACGCAGTATTTT
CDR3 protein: CASCGQGTDTQYF

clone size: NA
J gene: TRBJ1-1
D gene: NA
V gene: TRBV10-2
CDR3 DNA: TGCGCCAGCACCGCCCCGGGGTGGGGCACTGAAGCTTTCTTT
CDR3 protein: CASTAPGWGTEAFF

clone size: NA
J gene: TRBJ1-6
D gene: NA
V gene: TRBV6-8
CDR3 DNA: TGTGCCACCTGCTCCCGGGAACCGGATAATTCACCCCTCCACTTT
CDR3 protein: CATCSREPDNSPLHF

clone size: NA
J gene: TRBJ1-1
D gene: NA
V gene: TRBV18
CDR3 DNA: TGTGCCAGCTCAAAGTCGAGGGTGAACACTGAAGCTTTCTTT
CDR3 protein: CASSKSRVNTEAFF

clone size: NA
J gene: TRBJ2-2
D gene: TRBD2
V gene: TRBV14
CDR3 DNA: TGTGCCAGCAGCACTCCCCGGGGGGGCGGAGCCGGGGAGCTGTTTTTT
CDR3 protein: CASSTPRGGGAGELFF

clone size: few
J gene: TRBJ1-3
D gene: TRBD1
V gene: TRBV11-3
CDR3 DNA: TGTGCCAGCAGCTGGGGACAGGGATTAGGAAACACCATATATTTT
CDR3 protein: CASSWGQGLGNTIYF